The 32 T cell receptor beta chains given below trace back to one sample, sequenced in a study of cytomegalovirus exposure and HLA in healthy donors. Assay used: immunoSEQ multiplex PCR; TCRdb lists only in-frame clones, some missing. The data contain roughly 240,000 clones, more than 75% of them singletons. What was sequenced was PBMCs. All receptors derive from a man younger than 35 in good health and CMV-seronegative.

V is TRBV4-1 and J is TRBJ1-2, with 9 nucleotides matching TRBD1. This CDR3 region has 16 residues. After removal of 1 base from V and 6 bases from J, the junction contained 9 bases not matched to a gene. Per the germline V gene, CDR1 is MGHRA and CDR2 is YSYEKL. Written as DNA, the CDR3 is TGCGCCAGCAGCCAAGTCCCCGGGACAGGGTCCGATGGCTACACCTTC. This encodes CASSQVPGTGSDGYTF.

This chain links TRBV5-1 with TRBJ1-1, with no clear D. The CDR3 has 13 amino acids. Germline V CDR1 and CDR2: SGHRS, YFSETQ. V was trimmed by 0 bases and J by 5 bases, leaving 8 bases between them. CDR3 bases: TGCGCCAGCAGCTTGGGCCCGCGGACTGAAGCTTTCTTT. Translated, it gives CASSLGPRTEAFF.

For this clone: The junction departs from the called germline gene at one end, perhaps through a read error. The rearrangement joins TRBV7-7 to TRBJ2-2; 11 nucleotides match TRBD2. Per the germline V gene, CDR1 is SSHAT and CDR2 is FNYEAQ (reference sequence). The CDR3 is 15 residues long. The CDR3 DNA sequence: TGTGCTAGCAGCTTACATAGCGGGGGGGCCGGGGAGCTGTTTTTT. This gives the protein CASSLHSGGAGELFF.

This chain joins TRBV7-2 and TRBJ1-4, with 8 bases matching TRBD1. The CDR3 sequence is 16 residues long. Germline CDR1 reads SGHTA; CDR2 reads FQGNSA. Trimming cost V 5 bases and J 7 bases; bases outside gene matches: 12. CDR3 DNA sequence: TGTGCCAGCAGCATCAACCCAGGGGGCCGAGGTGAAAAACTGTTTTTT. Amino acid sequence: CASSINPGGRGEKLFF.

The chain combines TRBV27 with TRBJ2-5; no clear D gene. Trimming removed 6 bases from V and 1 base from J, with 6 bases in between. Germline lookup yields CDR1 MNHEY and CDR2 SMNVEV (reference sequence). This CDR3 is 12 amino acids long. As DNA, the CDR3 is TGTGCCAGCAGGGGCTTCCAAGAGACCCAGTACTTC. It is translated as CASRGFQETQYF.

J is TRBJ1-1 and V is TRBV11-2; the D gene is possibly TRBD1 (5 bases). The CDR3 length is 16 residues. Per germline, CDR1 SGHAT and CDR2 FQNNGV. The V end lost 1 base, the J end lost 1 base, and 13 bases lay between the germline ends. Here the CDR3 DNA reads TGTGCCAGCAGCTTAGTCGGGGAGGGACGGAACACTGAAGCTTTCTTT. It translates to CASSLVGEGRNTEAFF.

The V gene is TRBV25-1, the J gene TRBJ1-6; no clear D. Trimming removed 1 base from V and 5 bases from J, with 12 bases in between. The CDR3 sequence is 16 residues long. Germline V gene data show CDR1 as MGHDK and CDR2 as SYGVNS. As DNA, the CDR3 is TGTGCCAGCAGTGAATCGGCACAGTTACATAATTCACCCCTCCACTTT. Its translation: CASSESAQLHNSPLHF. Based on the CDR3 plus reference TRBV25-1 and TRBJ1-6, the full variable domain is EADIYQTPRYLVIGTGKKITLECSQTMGHDKMYWYQQDPGMELHLIHYSYGVNSTEKGDLSSESTVSRIRTEHFPLTLESARPSHTSQYLCASSESAQLHNSPLHFGNGTRLTVT.

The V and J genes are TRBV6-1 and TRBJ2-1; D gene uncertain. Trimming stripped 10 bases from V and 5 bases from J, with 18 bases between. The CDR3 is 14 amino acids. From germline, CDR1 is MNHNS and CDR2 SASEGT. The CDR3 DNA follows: TGTGCCACCGGCGCCTTGGTTCGGGACAATGAGCAGTTCTTC. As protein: CATGALVRDNEQFF.

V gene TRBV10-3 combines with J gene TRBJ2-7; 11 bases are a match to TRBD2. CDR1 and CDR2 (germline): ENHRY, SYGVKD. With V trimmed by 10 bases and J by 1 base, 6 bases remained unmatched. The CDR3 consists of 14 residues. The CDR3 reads CATAGLADSYEQYF. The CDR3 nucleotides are TGTGCCACCGCGGGACTAGCGGATTCCTACGAGCAGTACTTC.

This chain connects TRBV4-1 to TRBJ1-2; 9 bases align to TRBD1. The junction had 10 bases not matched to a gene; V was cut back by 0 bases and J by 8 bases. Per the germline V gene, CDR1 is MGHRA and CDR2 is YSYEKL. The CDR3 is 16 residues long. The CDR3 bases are TGCGCCAGCAGCCAAGAACCCCGGGACAGGGCTAGCGGCTACACCTTC. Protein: CASSQEPRDRASGYTF.

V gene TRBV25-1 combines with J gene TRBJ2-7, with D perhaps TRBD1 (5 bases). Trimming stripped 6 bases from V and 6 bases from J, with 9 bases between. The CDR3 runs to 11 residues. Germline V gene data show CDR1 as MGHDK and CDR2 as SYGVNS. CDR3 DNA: TGTGCCAGCAGAAGGGGCGGCGAGCAGTACTTC. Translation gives CASRRGGEQYF.

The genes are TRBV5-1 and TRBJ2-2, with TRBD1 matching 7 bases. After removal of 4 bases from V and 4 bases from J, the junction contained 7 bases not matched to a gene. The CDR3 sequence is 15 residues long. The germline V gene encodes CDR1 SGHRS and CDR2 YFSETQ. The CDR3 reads CASSPGTVLTGELFF. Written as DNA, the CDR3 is TGCGCCAGCAGCCCCGGGACAGTACTCACCGGGGAGCTGTTTTTT.

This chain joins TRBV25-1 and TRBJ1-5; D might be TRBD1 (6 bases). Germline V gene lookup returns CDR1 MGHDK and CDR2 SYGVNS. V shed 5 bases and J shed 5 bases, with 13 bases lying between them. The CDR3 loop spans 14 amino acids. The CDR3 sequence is CASSKQGSDQPQHF. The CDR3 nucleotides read TGTGCCAGCAGTAAACAGGGTTCGGATCAGCCCCAGCATTTT.

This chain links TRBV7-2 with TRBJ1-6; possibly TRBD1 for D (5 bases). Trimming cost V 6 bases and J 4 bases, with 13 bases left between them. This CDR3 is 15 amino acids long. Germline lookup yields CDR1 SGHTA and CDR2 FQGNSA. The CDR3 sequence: CASSTQGVYNSPLHF. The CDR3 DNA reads TGTGCCAGCAGTACCCAGGGTGTGTATAATTCACCCCTCCACTTT.

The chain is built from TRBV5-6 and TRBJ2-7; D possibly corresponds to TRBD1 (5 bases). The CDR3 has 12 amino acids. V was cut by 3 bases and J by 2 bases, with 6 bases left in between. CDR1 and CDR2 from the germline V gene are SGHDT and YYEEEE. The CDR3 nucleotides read TGTGCCAGCAGCTGGGGCACCTACGAGCAGTACTTC. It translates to CASSWGTYEQYF.

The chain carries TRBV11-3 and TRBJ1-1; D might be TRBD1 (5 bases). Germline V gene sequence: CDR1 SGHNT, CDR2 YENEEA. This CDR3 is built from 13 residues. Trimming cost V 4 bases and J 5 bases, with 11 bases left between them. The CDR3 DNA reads TGTGCCAGCAGCTGGGTAAGGGGAACTGAAGCTTTCTTT. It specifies CASSWVRGTEAFF. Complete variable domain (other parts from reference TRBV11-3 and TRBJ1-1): EAGVVQSPRYKIIEKKQPVAFWCNPISGHNTLYWYLQNLGQGPELLIRYENEEAVDDSQLPKDRFSAERLKGVDSTLKIQPAELGDSAVYLCASSWVRGTEAFFGQGTRLTVV.

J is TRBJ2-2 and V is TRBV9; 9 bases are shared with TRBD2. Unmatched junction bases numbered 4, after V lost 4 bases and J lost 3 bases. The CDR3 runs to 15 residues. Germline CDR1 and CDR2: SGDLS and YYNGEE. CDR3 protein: CASSYSGRDTGELFF. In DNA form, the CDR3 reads TGTGCCAGCAGCTATAGCGGGAGAGACACCGGGGAGCTGTTTTTT.

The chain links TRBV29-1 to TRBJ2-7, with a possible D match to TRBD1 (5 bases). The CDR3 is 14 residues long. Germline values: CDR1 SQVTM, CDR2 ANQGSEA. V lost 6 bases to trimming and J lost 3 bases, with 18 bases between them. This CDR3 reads CSVAWGGSFYEQYF. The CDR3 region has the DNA TGCAGCGTCGCCTGGGGCGGCTCCTTCTACGAGCAGTACTTC.

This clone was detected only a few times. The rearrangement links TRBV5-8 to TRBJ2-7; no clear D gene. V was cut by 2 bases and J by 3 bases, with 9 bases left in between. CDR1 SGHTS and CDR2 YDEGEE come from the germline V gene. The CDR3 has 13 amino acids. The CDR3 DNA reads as TGTGCCAGCAGCTTCCAGGCCGGCTACGAGCAGTACTTC. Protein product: CASSFQAGYEQYF.

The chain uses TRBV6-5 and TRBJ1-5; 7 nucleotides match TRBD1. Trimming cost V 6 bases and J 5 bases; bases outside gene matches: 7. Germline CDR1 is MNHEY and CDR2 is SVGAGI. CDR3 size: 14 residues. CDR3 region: CASSLSGGDQPQHF. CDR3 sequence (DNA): TGTGCCAGCAGCCTTTCAGGGGGAGATCAGCCCCAGCATTTT.

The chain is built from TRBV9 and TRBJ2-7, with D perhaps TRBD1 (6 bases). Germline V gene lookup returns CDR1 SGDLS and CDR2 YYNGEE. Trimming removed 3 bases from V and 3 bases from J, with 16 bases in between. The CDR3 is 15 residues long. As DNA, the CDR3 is TGTGCCAGCAGCGCCCGGGACACGAACCTCTACGAGCAGTACTTC. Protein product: CASSARDTNLYEQYF.

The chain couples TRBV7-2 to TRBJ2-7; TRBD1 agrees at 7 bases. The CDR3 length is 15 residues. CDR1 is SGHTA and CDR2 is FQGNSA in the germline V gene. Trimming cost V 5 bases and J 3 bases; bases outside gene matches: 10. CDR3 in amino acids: CASSGPQGGIYEQYF. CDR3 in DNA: TGTGCCAGCAGCGGACCACAAGGGGGCATCTACGAGCAGTACTTC.

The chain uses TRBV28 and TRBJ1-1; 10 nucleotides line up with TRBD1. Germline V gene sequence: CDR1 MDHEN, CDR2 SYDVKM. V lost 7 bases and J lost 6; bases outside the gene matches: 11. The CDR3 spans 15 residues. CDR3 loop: CASTLRGQGGAEAFF. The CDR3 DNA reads TGTGCCAGCACCCTCCGAGGACAGGGGGGAGCTGAAGCTTTCTTT.

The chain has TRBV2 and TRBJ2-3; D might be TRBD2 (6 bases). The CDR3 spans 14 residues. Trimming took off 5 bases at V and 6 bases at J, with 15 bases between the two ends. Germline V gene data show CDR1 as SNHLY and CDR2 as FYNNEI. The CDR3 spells CASSLGTVADTQYF. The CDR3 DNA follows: TGTGCCAGCAGTCTCGGGACTGTCGCCGATACGCAGTATTTT. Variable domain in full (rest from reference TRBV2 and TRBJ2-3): EPEVTQTPSHQVTQMGQEVILRCVPISNHLYFYWYRQILGQKVEFLVSFYNNEISEKSEIFDDQFSVERPDGSNFTLKIRSTKLEDSAMYFCASSLGTVADTQYFGPGTRLTVL.

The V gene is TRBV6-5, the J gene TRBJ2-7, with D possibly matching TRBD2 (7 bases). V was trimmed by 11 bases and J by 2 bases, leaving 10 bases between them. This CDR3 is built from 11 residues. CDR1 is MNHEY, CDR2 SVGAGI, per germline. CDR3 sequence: CALGGPYEQYF. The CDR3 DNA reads TGTGCCCTGGGGGGGCCCTACGAGCAGTACTTC.

In DNA, the CDR3 is TGCGCCAGCAGCCAAGGCGACGAGCAGTACTTC. It translates to CASSQGDEQYF. The V call is TRBV4-1, the J call TRBJ2-7; no reliable D call. The V gene lost 1 base and the J gene lost 5 bases, with 3 bases spanning the gap. Germline loops: CDR1 MGHRA, CDR2 YSYEKL. This CDR3 region has 11 residues.

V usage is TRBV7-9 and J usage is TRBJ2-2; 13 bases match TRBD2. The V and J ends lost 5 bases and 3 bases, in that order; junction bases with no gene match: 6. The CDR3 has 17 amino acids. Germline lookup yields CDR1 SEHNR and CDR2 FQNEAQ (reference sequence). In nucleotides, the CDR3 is TGTGCCAGCAGCGAACTAGCGGGGGGGCCAGACACCGGGGAGCTGTTTTTT. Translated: CASSELAGGPDTGELFF.

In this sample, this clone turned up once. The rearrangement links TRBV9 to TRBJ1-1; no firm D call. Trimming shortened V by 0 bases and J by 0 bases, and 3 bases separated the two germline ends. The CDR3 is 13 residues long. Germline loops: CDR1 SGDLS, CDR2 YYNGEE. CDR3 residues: CASSVAVNTEAFF. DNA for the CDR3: TGTGCCAGCAGCGTAGCCGTGAACACTGAAGCTTTCTTT.

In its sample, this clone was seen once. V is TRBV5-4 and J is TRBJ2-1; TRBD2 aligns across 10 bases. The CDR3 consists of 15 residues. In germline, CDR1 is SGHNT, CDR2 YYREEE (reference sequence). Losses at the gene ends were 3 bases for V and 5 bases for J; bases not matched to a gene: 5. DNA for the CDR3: TGTGCCAGCAGCTCTGGGACTAGCGCGGACAATGAGCAGTTCTTC. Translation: CASSSGTSADNEQFF.

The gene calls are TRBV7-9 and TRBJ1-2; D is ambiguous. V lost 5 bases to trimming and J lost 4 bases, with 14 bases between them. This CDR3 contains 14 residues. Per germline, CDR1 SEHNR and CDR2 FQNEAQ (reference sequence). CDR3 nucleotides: TGTGCCAGCAGCATAGGCAGGCCGAGCTATGGCTACACCTTC. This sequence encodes CASSIGRPSYGYTF.

CDR3: CASSMKRWGTGGHEQYF. In DNA, the CDR3 is TGTGCCAGTAGTATGAAGCGGTGGGGGACAGGGGGCCACGAGCAGTACTTC. The rearrangement joins TRBV19 to TRBJ2-7; 12 nucleotides align to TRBD1. CDR1 and CDR2 from the germline V gene are LNHDA and SQIVND (reference sequence). Trimming removed 3 bases from V and 5 bases from J; junction bases left unmatched: 11. The CDR3 covers 17 residues.

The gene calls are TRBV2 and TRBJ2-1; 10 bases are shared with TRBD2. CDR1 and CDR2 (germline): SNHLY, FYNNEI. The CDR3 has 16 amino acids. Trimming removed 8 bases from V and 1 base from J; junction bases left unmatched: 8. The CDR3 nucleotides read TGTGCCAGCGGACCGATGACTAGCGGGTCCTACAATGAGCAGTTCTTC. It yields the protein CASGPMTSGSYNEQFF.